These 23 T cell receptor beta chains came from one sample sequenced in a study of blood T cells in healthy people across ages. PCR was performed a second time for 7 to 11 cycles using a sample-barcoded 5' primer and a J-beta primer mix. Each CDR3 protein gets one entry after TCRdb re-called the 5' RACE reads with MiXCR. Among hundreds of thousands of distinct CDR3 sequences listed, 55% to 75% were seen once. The sample consisted of blood. These receptors all come from a man aged 30-40 years in good health.

J is TRBJ2-7 and V is TRBV5-5; no definite D call. Per the germline V gene, CDR1 is SGHKS and CDR2 is YYEKEE (reference sequence). The CDR3 sequence is 13 residues long. Deletions cut 4 bases from V and 3 bases from J, with 11 bases between. The chain's CDR3 is CASSAGQLYEQYF. The CDR3, as DNA: TGTGCCAGCAGCGCCGGGCAGCTCTACGAGCAGTACTTC.

This clonotype was counted only a few times. The chain has TRBV27 and TRBJ2-7; D gene unclear. The CDR3 is 12 residues long. Germline V gene sequence: CDR1 MNHEY, CDR2 SMNVEV (reference sequence). The V end lost 6 bases, the J end lost 7 bases, and 13 bases lay between the germline ends. The DNA for the CDR3 is TGTGCCAGCAGCCTACCTCTTGGGGAGCAGTACTTC. As protein: CASSLPLGEQYF.

V is TRBV7-2 and J is TRBJ2-7; 7 nucleotides agree with TRBD1. CDR1 and CDR2 (germline): SGHTA, FQGNSA. The V segment lost 5 bases and the J segment 5 bases; nucleotides outside the gene matches: 9. The CDR3 runs 14 residues. The CDR3 protein is CASSPRQGTHEQYF. CDR3 bases: TGTGCCAGCAGCCCCCGACAGGGCACTCACGAGCAGTACTTC.

This chain links TRBV6-5 with TRBJ2-1, with a weak D call TRBD2 (5 bases). The tail of the sequence fits TRBJ2-7 better, so the J call may be wrong. Germline CDR1 reads MNHEY; CDR2 reads SVGAGI. This CDR3 spans 15 amino acids. The CDR3 sequence: CASSIQGLQADEQYF. The CDR3, as DNA: TGTGCCAGCAGTATCCAAGGACTGCAGGCTGACGAGCAGTACTTC.

This chain links TRBV3-1 with TRBJ2-7, with a tentative D call TRBD1 (6 bases). This CDR3 is 16 amino acids long. The V gene's germline CDR1 is LGHDT and CDR2 YNNKEL (reference sequence). The germline V and J ends were trimmed by 3 bases and 3 bases, with 18 bases remaining between them. The CDR3 sequence: CASSHDWGTLNYEQYF. The DNA of the CDR3 is TGTGCCAGCAGCCATGATTGGGGGACACTCAACTACGAGCAGTACTTC.

This clonotype has just a few counts. V gene TRBV7-2 combines with J gene TRBJ2-7; the match to TRBD1 covers 8 bases. J gave up 5 bases and V 4 bases, and 7 bases lay outside the gene matches. The CDR3 extends over 14 amino acids. Germline CDR1 SGHTA, CDR2 FQGNSA. In DNA form, the CDR3 reads TGTGCCAGCAGCTGGGTTGGACAGGGACACGAGCAGTACTTC. It codes for CASSWVGQGHEQYF.

The chain joins TRBV6-6 to TRBJ2-1; no definite D call. V was clipped by 4 bases and J by 9 bases, with 10 bases between them. The germline gives CDR1 MNHNY, CDR2 SVGAGI (reference sequence). The CDR3 contains 12 residues. The CDR3 protein is CASSLPTGEQFF. CDR3 bases: TGTGCCAGCAGTTTACCAACCGGTGAGCAGTTCTTC.

The gene calls are TRBV29-1 and TRBJ1-1; D uncertain. Trimming took 4 bases from V and 6 from J, leaving 12 bases between them. CDR1 SQVTM and CDR2 ANQGSEA come from the germline V gene. The CDR3 has 12 amino acids. DNA for the CDR3: TGCAGCGTTGGTGAGGGAAGGCCTGAAGCTTTCTTT. Protein sequence: CSVGEGRPEAFF. Based on the CDR3 plus reference TRBV29-1 and TRBJ1-1, the full variable domain is SAVISQKPSRDICQRGTSLTIQCQVDSQVTMMFWYRQQPGQSLTLIATANQGSEATYESGFVIDKFPISRPNLTFSTLTVSNMSPEDSSIYLCSVGEGRPEAFFGQGTRLTVV.

In the case of this clonotype: One end of the junction fails to match germline, which may point to a read error. This chain joins TRBV10-3 and TRBJ2-3, with 9 bases that match TRBD2. From germline, CDR1 is ENHRY and CDR2 SYGVKD. The CDR3 has 13 residues. CDR3 bases: TGTGCTATCAGTAGCGGGAGAGCTGATACGCAGTATTTT. Protein sequence: CAISSGRADTQYF.

The chain employs TRBV9 and TRBJ2-5; 12 nucleotides match TRBD2. Germline V gene lookup returns CDR1 SGDLS and CDR2 YYNGEE. The V segment lost 4 bases and the J segment 11 bases; nucleotides outside the gene matches: 12. The length of the CDR3 is 15 residues. The CDR3 DNA follows: TGTGCCAGCAGCCCCGGACTAGCGGGAACAGGAGAGCAGTACTTC. The encoded protein is CASSPGLAGTGEQYF.

The genes are TRBV29-1 and TRBJ2-3; D might be TRBD1 (6 bases). V was shortened by 6 bases and J by 2 bases, with 18 bases between the two germline ends. Germline loops: CDR1 SQVTM, CDR2 ANQGSEA. CDR3 length: 15 amino acids. The CDR3 sequence: CSVTTTGTFTDTQYF. The CDR3 DNA sequence: TGCAGCGTAACTACGACCGGGACATTCACAGATACGCAGTATTTT.

The chain recombines TRBV7-6 with TRBJ2-7, with TRBD2 identical over 11 bases. The CDR3 sequence is 17 residues long. Germline-derived CDR1 and CDR2 are SGHVS and FNYEAQ. Trimming took 5 bases from V and 2 from J; bases not matched to a gene: 11. DNA for the CDR3: TGTGCCAGCAGCACGACCCCCGGGACTAGCGGAACCTACGAGCAGTACTTC. This sequence encodes CASSTTPGTSGTYEQYF.

The chain recombines TRBV27 with TRBJ2-7, with TRBD1 matching over 10 bases. Trimming at V came to 7 bases and at J to 3 bases, leaving 9 bases not matched to a gene. The CDR3 sequence is 15 residues long. From germline, CDR1 is MNHEY and CDR2 SMNVEV (reference sequence). The CDR3 is CASTRSRDRGYEQYF. CDR3 DNA: TGTGCCAGCACCAGAAGCCGGGACAGGGGCTACGAGCAGTACTTC.

This chain links TRBV7-9 with TRBJ2-5; D unresolved. The germline V gene encodes CDR1 SEHNR and CDR2 FQNEAQ (reference sequence). The CDR3 has 14 amino acids. Trimming cost V 0 bases and J 5 bases, with 10 bases left between them. The CDR3: CASSLAKNRETQYF. In nucleotides, the CDR3 is TGTGCCAGCAGCTTAGCGAAGAACCGGGAGACCCAGTACTTC.

The chain is built from TRBV12-3 or TRBV12-4 and TRBJ2-4; 9 bases map to TRBD1. Trimming cost V 6 bases and J 13 bases; bases outside gene matches: 10. The CDR3 loop spans 13 amino acids. CDR3 amino acids: CASSRDRVEEQYF. The CDR3 DNA sequence: TGTGCCAGCAGCCGGGACAGGGTAGAGGAGCAGTACTTC.

The rearrangement links TRBV7-2 to TRBJ1-1; D not resolved. Trimming removed 5 bases at V and 7 bases at J, with 11 bases between. Germline V gives CDR1 SGHTA, CDR2 FQGNSA. CDR3 length equals 12 residues. The CDR3 loop reads CASSLTTFEAFF. DNA for the CDR3: TGTGCCAGCAGCCTGACCACCTTTGAAGCTTTCTTT.

V and J are TRBV20-1 and TRBJ1-2; perhaps TRBD1 as D (5 bases). Germline V lookup: CDR1 DFQATT, CDR2 SNEGSKA (reference sequence). The V and J ends lost 2 bases and 0 bases respectively, with 13 bases between them. This CDR3 region has 15 residues. The CDR3 spells CSARPPGSPNYGYTF. In DNA, the CDR3 is TGCAGTGCTAGACCCCCAGGGTCGCCTAACTATGGCTACACCTTC.

The chain couples TRBV30 to TRBJ2-5; a weak D match, TRBD2 (6 bases). The CDR3 is made up of 15 amino acids. Per germline, CDR1 GTSNPN and CDR2 SVGIG (reference sequence). V dropped 0 bases and J dropped 2 bases, with 13 bases sitting between them. Here the CDR3 reads CAWSVKVAAQETQYF. CDR3 DNA: TGTGCCTGGAGTGTGAAGGTAGCGGCTCAAGAGACCCAGTACTTC.

The chain uses TRBV24-1 and TRBJ2-7; possible D gene TRBD2, 5 bases. The end of the DNA aligns better with TRBJ2-5, so the J call may be wrong. The CDR3 consists of 14 residues. The germline gives CDR1 KGHDR, CDR2 SFDVKD. CDR3 nucleotides: TGTGCCACAGCGAGCGGAAGTCGAGGAGAGACCCAGTACTTC. It codes for CATASGSRGETQYF.

The rearrangement joins TRBV2 to TRBJ1-2; the D gene is possibly TRBD1 (5 bases). Per germline, CDR1 SNHLY and CDR2 FYNNEI. V gave up 1 base and J gave up 3 bases, with 9 bases separating them. The CDR3 consists of 14 residues. CDR3 in amino acids: CASSEGQLHYGYTF. For the CDR3, the DNA is TGTGCCAGCAGTGAAGGACAGCTGCACTATGGCTACACCTTC. Drawing the rest from reference TRBV2 and TRBJ1-2, the complete variable domain is EPEVTQTPSHQVTQMGQEVILRCVPISNHLYFYWYRQILGQKVEFLVSFYNNEISEKSEIFDDQFSVERPDGSNFTLKIRSTKLEDSAMYFCASSEGQLHYGYTFGSGTRLTVV.

The chain recombines TRBV6-6 with TRBJ1-1; no clear D gene. V dropped 5 bases and J dropped 2 bases, with 9 bases sitting between them. The CDR3 length is 13 residues. Germline-derived CDR1 and CDR2 are MNHNY and SVGAGI (reference sequence). CDR3 region: CASSPLLNTEAFF. DNA of the CDR3: TGTGCCAGCAGTCCCCTTCTAAACACTGAAGCTTTCTTT.

The rearrangement uses TRBV5-5 and TRBJ2-5; the D is unclear. This CDR3 has 12 residues. The germline V and J ends were trimmed by 6 bases and 2 bases, with 8 bases remaining between them. CDR1 and CDR2 from the germline V gene are SGHKS and YYEKEE (reference sequence). The CDR3, as DNA: TGTGCCAGCACAAATTTTCAAGAGACCCAGTACTTC. It translates to CASTNFQETQYF.

This chain connects TRBV9 to TRBJ2-1, with 7 bases aligning to TRBD2. V shed 3 bases, J shed 3 bases, and the junction held 3 bases outside the gene matches. The CDR3 has 14 residues. Germline V CDR1 and CDR2: SGDLS, YYNGEE. DNA for the CDR3: TGTGCCAGCAGCGCGCCGGGAGGCTACAATGAGCAGTTCTTC. This codes for CASSAPGGYNEQFF.